The clone carrying this T cell receptor beta chain turned up a few times. What it binds is unknown. These data originate in a study of vaccination and CD4 T cells after COVID-19. Study observations and caveats: The cohort comprised relatively few convalescent patients, and no early post-infection timepoints were analyzed.

An Oncomine TCR Beta short-read assay was used to sequence the DNA from cultured CD4+ T cells. The authors extracted genomic DNA from cultured CD4+ T cells. TCRdb recomputed calls from the PCR reads with MiXCR, one row per CDR3 protein. The sample lists about 20,000 distinct CDR3 sequences, around half occurring once. Germline values: CDR1 MNHNS, CDR2 SASEGT. This CDR3 spans 14 amino acids. The germline V and J ends were trimmed by 6 bases and 6 bases, with 17 bases remaining between them. Treatment denoted: approximately 11-day PBMC culture with coronavirus spike peptide pools or control peptides (ViraFEST assay). Negative selection purified CD4+ T cells after roughly 9 days of culture.

The sample comprised CD4+ T cells from blood, cultured in vitro. V usage is TRBV6-1 and J usage is TRBJ1-2; no clear D. The sequence was obtained from a human donor who had recovered from COVID-19. In DNA, the CDR3 is TGTGCCAGCAGGTCGGGAGGGCGTCTAGATGGCTACACCTTC. Amino acid sequence: CASRSGGRLDGYTF.